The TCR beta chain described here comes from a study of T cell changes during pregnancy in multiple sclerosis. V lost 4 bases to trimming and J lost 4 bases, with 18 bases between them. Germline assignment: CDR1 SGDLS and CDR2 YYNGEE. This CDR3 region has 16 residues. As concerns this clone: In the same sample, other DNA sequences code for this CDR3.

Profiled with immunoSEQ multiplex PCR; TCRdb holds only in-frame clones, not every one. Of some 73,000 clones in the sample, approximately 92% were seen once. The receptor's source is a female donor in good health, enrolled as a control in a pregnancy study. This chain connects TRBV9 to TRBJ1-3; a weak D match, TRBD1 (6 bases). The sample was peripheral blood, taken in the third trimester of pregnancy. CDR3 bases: TGTGCCAGCAGCAGAGGGGGGGCAGGGCTCGGAAACACCATATATTTT. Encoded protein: CASSRGGAGLGNTIYF.